The clone carrying this T cell receptor (beta chain) has just one count. The data were obtained in a study of neoadjuvant anti-PD-1 for oral cavity cancer. Study information: Most patients had three to four biweekly doses of 3 mg/kg nivolumab before resection. Patients without progression got a fourth dose around day 43.

The CDR3 is made up of 14 amino acids. Per germline, CDR1 SGHNT and CDR2 YYREEE (reference sequence). V dropped 2 bases and J dropped 7; count of bases not matched to a gene: 1. These oral cavity squamous cell carcinomas were HPV-negative and locally advanced. PBMCs were not maintained or expanded in culture before analysis. TCRdb's table, derived via immunoSEQ multiplex PCR, lists solely in-frame clones and lacks some. Among more than 50,000 clones listed, roughly 80% were seen once. The clonotype originates from a person aged 40-85 years with oral cavity squamous cell carcinoma. The sequenced sample was PBMCs, obtained before nivolumab (anti-PD-1) treatment. This chain uses TRBV5-4 with TRBJ2-1; 12 bases agree with TRBD2. The CDR3 bases are TGTGCCAGCAGCTTTGGGACTAGCGGGAATGAGCAGTTCTTC. This gives the protein CASSFGTSGNEQFF.